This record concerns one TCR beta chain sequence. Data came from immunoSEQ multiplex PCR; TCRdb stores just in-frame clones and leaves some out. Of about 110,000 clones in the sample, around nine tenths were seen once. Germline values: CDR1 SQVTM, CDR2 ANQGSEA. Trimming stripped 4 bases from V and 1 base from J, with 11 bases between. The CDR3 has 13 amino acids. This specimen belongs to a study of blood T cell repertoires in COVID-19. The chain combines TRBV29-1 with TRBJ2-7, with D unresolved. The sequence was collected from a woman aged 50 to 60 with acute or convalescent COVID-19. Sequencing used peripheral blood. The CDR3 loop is CSVVHSRSYEQYF. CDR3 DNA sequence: TGCAGCGTTGTACACAGCCGATCCTACGAGCAGTACTTC.